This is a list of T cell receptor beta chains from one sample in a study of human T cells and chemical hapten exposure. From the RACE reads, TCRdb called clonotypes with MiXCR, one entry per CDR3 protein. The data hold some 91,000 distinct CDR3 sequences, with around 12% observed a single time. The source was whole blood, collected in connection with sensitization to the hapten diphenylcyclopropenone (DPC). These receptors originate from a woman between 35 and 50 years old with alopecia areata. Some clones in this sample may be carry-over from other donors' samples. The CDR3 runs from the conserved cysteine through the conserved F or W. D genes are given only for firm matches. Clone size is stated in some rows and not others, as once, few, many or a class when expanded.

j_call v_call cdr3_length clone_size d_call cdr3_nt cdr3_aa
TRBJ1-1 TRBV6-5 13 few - TGTGCCAGCAGGCGGACAGAGAACACTGAAGCTTTCTTT CASRRTENTEAFF
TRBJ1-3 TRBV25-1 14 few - TGTGCCAGCCATTCGTCCGCCTCTGGAAACACCATATATTTT CASHSSASGNTIYF
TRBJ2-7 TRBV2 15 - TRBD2 TGTGCCAGCAGTGAATTGGGCCTAGCGGGAGCCGAGCAGTACTTC CASSELGLAGAEQYF
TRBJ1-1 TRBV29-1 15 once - TGCAGCGTTGTAGGCCTATTAACTATGAACACTGAAGCTTTCTTT CSVVGLLTMNTEAFF
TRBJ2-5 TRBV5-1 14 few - TGCGCCAGCAGCTTGCAGGGTCCGCAAGAGACCCAGTACTTC CASSLQGPQETQYF
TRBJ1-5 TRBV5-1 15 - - TGCGCCAGCAGCAAAGACATCTATAGCAATCAGCCCCAGCATTTT CASSKDIYSNQPQHF
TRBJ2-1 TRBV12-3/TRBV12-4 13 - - TGTGCCAGCAGTCCCAAAATCTACAATGAGCAGTTCTTC CASSPKIYNEQFF
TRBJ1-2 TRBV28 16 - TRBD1 TGTGCCAGCGTGACAGGGTCCTTCCTCACTAACTATGGCTACACCTTC CASVTGSFLTNYGYTF
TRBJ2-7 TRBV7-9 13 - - TGTGCCAGCAGCCCGCTCACGGGCTACGAGCAGTACTTC CASSPLTGYEQYF
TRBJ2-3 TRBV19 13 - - TGTGCCAGTAGTATAACTAGCAAGTATACGCAGTATTTT CASSITSKYTQYF
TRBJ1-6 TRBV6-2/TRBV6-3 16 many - TGTGCCAGCAGTTCCTTGCGGGGTCCGTATAATTCACCCCTCCACTTT CASSSLRGPYNSPLHF
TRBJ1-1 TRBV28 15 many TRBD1 TGTGCCAGCAGTCTAACCGGGACAGTGAACACTGAAGCTTTCTTT CASSLTGTVNTEAFF
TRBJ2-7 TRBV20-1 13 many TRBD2 TGCAGTGTCTCTAGCGGGATCGCCTACGAGCAGTACTTC CSVSSGIAYEQYF
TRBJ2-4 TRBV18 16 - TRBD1 TGTGCCAGCTCACCACCAGGGGGCTTAGCCAAAAACATTCAGTACTTC CASSPPGGLAKNIQYF
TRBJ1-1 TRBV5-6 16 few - TGTGCCAGCAGCTTCCCCCAGGGGAATAGTTTCACTGAAGCTTTCTTT CASSFPQGNSFTEAFF
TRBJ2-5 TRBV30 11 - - TGTGCCTGGAGCCTAGGCGAGACCCAGTACTTC CAWSLGETQYF